This T cell receptor (beta chain) was sequenced for a study of identical twins. The germline CDR1 and CDR2 sequences are SGHRS and YFSETQ. This CDR3 region has 17 residues. The V gene end was trimmed by 2 bases and the J gene end by 5 bases; junction bases not matched to a gene: 10. TCRdb reanalysed the 5' RACE reads using MiXCR and keeps one entry per CDR3 protein. The sample lists roughly 280,000 distinct CDR3 sequences; roughly 8.6% were seen once. The sample holds a few counts of this clonotype. These data are also associated with another study on yellow fever vaccine responses in identical twins.

The sample comprised CD8+ T cells sorted from blood. The rearrangement joins TRBV5-1 to TRBJ2-5; 12 bases are a match to TRBD1. This receptor was obtained from a woman aged 18-29 years in good health. This CDR3 is CASSFGTGGLGGETQYF. The DNA for the CDR3 is TGCGCCAGCAGCTTTGGGACAGGGGGCTTAGGAGGCGAGACCCAGTACTTC. The whole variable domain, filled in from reference TRBV5-1 and TRBJ2-5, reads KAGVTQTPRYLIKTRGQQVTLSCSPISGHRSVSWYQQTPGQGLQFLFEYFSETQRNKGNFPGRFSGRQFSNSRSEMNVSTLELGDSALYLCASSFGTGGLGGETQYFGPGTRLLVL.